This T cell receptor (beta chain) was documented in a study of cytomegalovirus exposure and HLA in healthy donors. Germline V gene sequence: CDR1 SQVTM, CDR2 ANQGSEA. This CDR3 has 15 amino acids. The trim removed 5 bases at V and 2 bases at J, leaving 7 bases unmatched. Overall study results and limits: Data from an earlier analysis indicated that most TCR beta V segments were productive either about 87% or about 30% of the time. Diagnosis of cytomegalovirus status made by the classifier reportedly showed high specificity and sensitivity.

PCR involved 60 Vbeta and 13 Jbeta primers. TCRdb's copy holds only in-frame clones and misses some; the assay was immunoSEQ multiplex PCR. The profile shows some 200,000 clones, roughly four fifths of them singletons. Note on this clone: Antigen unknown.

Input material: PBMCs. This chain connects TRBV29-1 to TRBJ2-5, with 11 bases matching TRBD1. The receptor's source is a woman aged 18-30 years in good health and CMV-seronegative. The CDR3 bases are TGCAGCGTTCGGGCGGGACAGGGGGAACAAGAGACCCAGTACTTC. Translation: CSVRAGQGEQETQYF. Full variable domain (remainder filled in from reference TRBV29-1 and TRBJ2-5): SAVISQKPSRDICQRGTSLTIQCQVDSQVTMMFWYRQQPGQSLTLIATANQGSEATYESGFVIDKFPISRPNLTFSTLTVSNMSPEDSSIYLCSVRAGQGEQETQYFGPGTRLLVL.